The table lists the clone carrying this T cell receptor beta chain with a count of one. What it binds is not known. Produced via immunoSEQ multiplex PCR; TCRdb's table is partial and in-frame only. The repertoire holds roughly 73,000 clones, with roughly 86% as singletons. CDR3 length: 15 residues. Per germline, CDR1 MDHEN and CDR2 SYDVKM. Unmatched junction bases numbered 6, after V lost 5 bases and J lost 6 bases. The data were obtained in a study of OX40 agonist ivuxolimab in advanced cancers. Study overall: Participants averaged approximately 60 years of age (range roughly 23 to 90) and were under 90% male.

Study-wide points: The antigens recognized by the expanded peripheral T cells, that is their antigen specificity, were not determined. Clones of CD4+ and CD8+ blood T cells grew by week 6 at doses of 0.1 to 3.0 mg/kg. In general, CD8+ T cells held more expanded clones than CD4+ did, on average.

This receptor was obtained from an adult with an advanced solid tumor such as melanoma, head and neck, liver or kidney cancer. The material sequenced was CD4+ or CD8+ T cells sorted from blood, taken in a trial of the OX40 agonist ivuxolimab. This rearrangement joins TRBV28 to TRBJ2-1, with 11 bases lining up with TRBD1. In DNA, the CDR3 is TGTGCCAGCAGTGTCCCCGGGACAGGGGGCAATGAGCAGTTCTTC. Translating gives CASSVPGTGGNEQFF.